This T cell receptor beta chain was sequenced for a study of cytomegalovirus exposure and HLA in healthy donors (dated 2017 in TCRdb). Describing the broader study: According to an earlier analysis of 587 of the donors, 150 million to 200 million T cells yielded some 110 million unique TCR beta sequences and 276 Gb of sequence data. A later analysis re-analyzed previously published TCR beta repertoires from 660 or so donors and added high-resolution HLA genotyping to study TCR occurrence patterns. High-throughput TCR immunosequencing, statistical association of individual TCRs with disease status, and machine learning were combined to predict cytomegalovirus infection status. All discovery cohort repertoires had been generated using a single sequencing platform. The study was designed to test whether signatures of past pathogen exposure could be identified by cataloging public T cell receptors. Donor age, sex, ethnicity and CMV serostatus were collected together with the repertoire data. Roughly five DR-DQ haplotypes were treated as single units for association and clustering because of strong linkage in the cohort. An early release covering about 600 HLA-typed donors comprised 250 to 350 gigabases of sequencing data and roughly 85 million unique TCR sequences. A separate validation cohort of some 130 different subjects was used in addition to the approximately 700-subject first cohort. Of the roughly 400 genotyped donors, about 84% fell in the genetic ancestry cluster associated with self-reported Caucasian donors. An earlier analysis of some 500 of the donors used high-throughput TCR beta sequencing to judge whether each TCR beta V gene segment behaved as functional or pseudogenic. On average, over 200,000 unique TCR beta nucleotide sequences were sequenced per donor among roughly 430 genotyped donors of the cohort, with roughly a sixth of those sequences being non-productive. The study profiled the T cell repertoires of more than 500 subjects by immunosequencing and related them to cytomegalovirus serostatus. The later analysis used no new phenotypic data to find candidate immune exposures, relying instead on TCR beta sequences and their occurrence across donors. The number of donors typed differed by locus, with about 629-630 for A, B, C, DRB1 and DQB1, roughly 520 for DQA1, approximately 570 for DPA1, and some 440 for DPB1. Genome-wide SNP genotypes for about 65% of the 666 donors were used in a later genetic analysis, which treated that subset as a discovery cohort. Class I and class II HLA loci were covered by the typing at four-digit resolution.

The cohort was made up of about 670 healthy bone marrow donors. All cohort members were sampled while nominally healthy, although unrecorded immune exposures were likely present. The donor was CMV seropositive and was included in the group of 250 to 300 seropositive cohort members. Every donor gave a peripheral blood sample, and the peripheral blood mononuclear cells from that sample were used for TCR beta sequencing. The Qiagen DNeasy Blood Extraction Kit was used to extract genomic DNA from the blood cell samples. The CDR3 runs 14 residues from the cysteine to the phenylalanine. CDR3 DNA is the only sequence kept; it has 42 bases, read in frame from the first base. Taken from the germline V gene, the CDR1 and CDR2 loops are SGHRS and YFSETQ. V and J lose 1 base and 2 bases, and a span of 9 bases separates them. Of note for this clone: Its specific antigen is unknown. Per-base quality was not reported, and no clone a single base away is much larger than it.

Library preparation was by the immunoSEQ multiplex PCR assay. For the multiplex PCR, a mixture combining 60 forward primers for TCR Vbeta segments and 13 reverse primers for TCR Jbeta segments was used. The CDR3 region of rearranged TCR beta genes was amplified from genomic DNA with a multiplex PCR assay. Amplified TCR beta libraries were sequenced as 87-base-pair reads on the Illumina HiSeq System. On the authors' methods: Across the 640 or so repertoires, a later analysis counted about 81 million unique TCR beta chains, roughly 11 million of which were shared by at least two donors. A nearest-neighbor algorithm error-corrected the raw reads and collapsed the reads into unique sequences, merging closely related sequences to remove PCR and sequencing errors. To assign V, D and J gene segments, CDR3 sequences were aligned to IMGT reference sequences. For a sequence to be retained, a match of at least six nucleotides to both a V gene segment and a J gene segment was required. Rearrangements were classified as productive when the CDR3 lacked stop codons and remained in frame with V and J, and all other rearrangements were classified as non-productive. CDR3 was defined by IMGT convention, running from the second conserved V-encoded cysteine to the conserved J-encoded phenylalanine. The earlier analysis of 500 to 750 of the donors excluded any sequence lacking an unambiguous match to a single V gene segment. In an earlier analysis of several hundred of the donors, V segments were called functional above 56.7% productive rearrangements and were called segregating when the between-donor standard deviation exceeded 5%. A statistical classification framework was developed to diagnose cytomegalovirus status using the catalog of TCR beta chain sequences. V and J gene assignment, in a later analysis, came from comparing TCR nucleotide sequences with IMGT/GENE-DB human TR gene sequences. Using the TCRdist pipeline, a later analysis assigned CDR3 sequences along with most-parsimonious VDJ recombination scenarios. In a later analysis, every TCR beta chain was defined by the combination of its CDR3 amino acid sequence and its V-gene family, and reads without a unique V-gene family were dropped. To address suspected cross-contamination and a sequencing artifact, a later analysis removed over 500 highly shared, low-generation-probability nucleotide sequences. For each public chain, a later analysis derived a clonal expansion index from normalized ranks of inferred template counts within each repertoire. Generation probabilities in a later analysis came from a VDJ recombination model fitted to out-of-frame rearrangements, and those results were checked against IGoR. A later analysis scored TCR-TCR, TCR-HLA and TCR-CMV co-occurrence with hypergeometric tests, applying a repertoire-size bias correction to TCR pairs. A later analysis estimated false discovery rates by permuting HLA or CMV assignments 20 times. A later analysis grouped co-occurring TCRs with DBSCAN, adding TCRdist sequence similarity when clustering within HLA-allele-positive subsets. For co-occurrence clustering, repertoires with fewer than 30,000 or more than 120,000 public chains were excluded, along with 4 to 6 repertoires with anomalous nucleotide sharing. In TCRdb, the immuneACCESS table is reduced to in-frame sequences with V and J assigned. These tables do not hold every clone; where another copy was compared, an unresolved V gene accounts for under half, and the others remain unexplained. D and trimming were read from the DNA, whereas the V and J calls and clone size are those reported in that table. Present in this sample are roughly 200,000 clones, about 9% of which were seen just once. The top ten clonotypes cover less than 1.5% of the sample.

General conclusions and limits of the study: A total of 150 or so TCR beta chains were listed by the study as associated with cytomegalovirus. Assigning TCR associations to individual alleles was difficult when HLA alleles, especially DR and DQ, strongly co-occurred. In a later genetic analysis, fewer N-insertions in productive TCRs were reported among donors in an Asian-associated ancestry cluster than the 666-donor mean. The only immune exposure information available for the cohort was CMV serostatus. In vitro tests confirmed that a few of the cytomegalovirus-associated TCR beta chains recognize cytomegalovirus antigens. In this cohort, only TCR beta chains were sequenced, and detectable features were limited by the absence of alpha or paired-chain data. In a later analysis, most CMV-associated TCR beta chains were found to appear HLA-restricted, with HLA associations seemingly driven largely by CMV exposure. In an earlier analysis of approximately 590 of the donors, most TCR beta V segments were observed in productive rearrangements about 87% or about 30% of the time, broadly matching IMGT annotations. A later analysis reported that several top co-occurrence clusters appeared linked to parvovirus B19, influenza, CMV and Epstein-Barr virus. Because counts were too low, around 17 rarely observed V segments, including chromosome 9 orphons, were left out of the earlier analysis of 500 to 750 of the donors. Across donors, most TCR sequences were observed very rarely, whereas some public TCRs were present in many individuals. The classifier was reported to diagnose cytomegalovirus status with high specificity and sensitivity in both the original and validation cohorts. According to the authors, the approach could potentially be generalized to other disease states and immunological phenotypes. A later analysis found that TCR association rates varied across HLA loci, with DRB1 alleles showing the most associated TCRs and HLA-C alleles the fewest. Correlated functional status among segregating V segments might reflect linkage disequilibrium, but an unknown experimental factor could not be ruled out. HLA typing was unavailable for some donors at each locus, so association tests used only the typed subset. The presence/absence analyses assumed that sequencing depth was roughly uniform across donors, and that assumption may not be true. Because the 87-base-pair reads could not distinguish some IMGT-functional V segments, including TRBV6-2 and TRBV6-3, those segments were excluded. A further reported finding was that TCR beta sequences accurately predicted the HLA-A and HLA-B alleles for most subjects in the first cohort. V-gene and J-gene trimming of TCR beta chains was associated with a missense DCLRE1C variant in a later genetic analysis, and the association was replicated in an independent cohort. A later analysis associated approximately 17,000 TCR beta sequences with specific HLA alleles at a false discovery rate of 0.05. A later analysis found that HLA-associated TCR beta chains were more clonally expanded and had lower generation probabilities than equally common non-associated chains. A cluster of highly shared sequence variants was judged likely to be a technical artifact of the sequencing pipeline.

The sequence derives from a woman in her twenties or thirties in good health and CMV-seropositive. The sequenced sample was PBMCs. The rearrangement joined TRBV5-1 to TRBJ1-1, and the D gene may be TRBD1, 5 bases matching. The nucleotides read TGCGCCAGCAGCTTGAGACAGACAAACACTGAAGCTTTCTTT. Its protein is CASSLRQTNTEAFF.